This T cell receptor (beta chain) was retrieved from a study of vaccination and CD4 T cells after COVID-19. In the study overall: The makeup of the convalescents was six males and four females, two of them Hispanic.

The treatment was: approximately 11-day PBMC culture with coronavirus spike peptide pools or control peptides (ViraFEST assay). Germline V gene data show CDR1 as MNHEY and CDR2 as SVGAGI. This CDR3 spans 17 amino acids. V was pared by 2 bases and J by 3 bases, with 19 bases between. Cultured CD4+ T cell DNA was sequenced using the Oncomine TCR Beta short-read assay. DNA came from CD4+ T cells after culture. MiXCR, applied by TCRdb to the PCR reads, yields one record per CDR3 protein. The profile shows roughly 7,400 distinct CDR3 sequences, 45% to 55% of them singletons. This clonotype was detected only once. Its antigen is as yet unknown.

The genes are TRBV6-5 and TRBJ1-2; D may be TRBD1 (6 bases). The specimen was CD4+ T cells from blood, cultured in vitro. The source of this sequence is a human donor who had recovered from COVID-19. The CDR3 spells CASSYRTVLGAYYGYTF. The DNA of the CDR3 is TGTGCCAGCAGTTACCGGACCGTTTTGGGGGCTTACTATGGCTACACCTTC.